The 15 T cell receptor beta chains given below trace back to one sample, sequenced in a study of human T cells and chemical hapten exposure. The time point denotes: healthy volunteer bleed at 2 weeks. The total RNA was obtained from whole blood that was not fractionated. TCRdb passed the RACE reads through MiXCR, listing each CDR3 protein once. This sample has roughly 130,000 distinct CDR3 sequences, with about 9.4% found just once. The sequencing sample was made of whole blood. These receptors were obtained from a male donor in good health. Some clones in this sample may be carry-over from other donors' samples.

A word on this clonotype: A far larger clone is one nucleotide away, so this likely arose from a read error. V and J are TRBV27 and TRBJ2-1, with D possibly being TRBD2 (6 bases). This CDR3 comprises 13 residues. Germline CDR1 is MNHEY and CDR2 is SMNVEV (reference sequence). V gave up 6 bases and J gave up 4 bases, with 10 bases separating them. CDR3 sequence reads: CASSPGTYNEQFF. CDR3 coding DNA: TGTGCCAGCAGCCCCGGGACTTACAATGAGCAGTTCTTC.

A few counts support this clonotype. J is TRBJ1-5 and V is TRBV20-1; D gene uncertain. CDR3 length equals 15 residues. V was cut by 6 bases and J by 6 bases, with 21 bases left in between. Per the germline V gene, CDR1 is DFQATT and CDR2 is SNEGSKA (reference sequence). The CDR3: CSAPIRSGLGQPQHF. For the CDR3, the DNA is TGCAGTGCCCCAATTAGGTCAGGCCTTGGTCAGCCCCAGCATTTT.

The genes are TRBV29-1 and TRBJ2-1; tentatively, D is TRBD2 (5 bases). The CDR3 covers 15 residues. Trimming removed 2 bases at V and 2 bases at J, with 13 bases between. The V gene's germline CDR1 is SQVTM and CDR2 ANQGSEA. The DNA of the CDR3 is TGCAGCGTTGAATGGACGGACTCGCCCTACAATGAGCAGTTCTTC. Protein sequence: CSVEWTDSPYNEQFF.

V usage is TRBV29-1 and J usage is TRBJ2-1; no clear D gene. Trimming removed 2 bases at V and 6 bases at J, with 8 bases between. This CDR3 region has 12 residues. Germline CDR1 and CDR2: SQVTM and ANQGSEA. The CDR3 spells CSVEMQVNEQFF. The CDR3 DNA sequence: TGCAGCGTTGAAATGCAGGTCAATGAGCAGTTCTTC.

This clonotype has a handful of counts. This chain uses TRBV12-3 or TRBV12-4 with TRBJ2-1, with 7 bases fitting TRBD1. Losses at the gene ends were 8 bases for V and 0 bases for J; bases not matched to a gene: 4. This CDR3 has 14 amino acids. Here the CDR3 reads CASRPGGSYNEQFF. As DNA, the CDR3 is TGTGCCAGCCGTCCAGGGGGCTCCTACAATGAGCAGTTCTTC.

The table lists this clonotype with many counts. The rearrangement uses TRBV20-1 and TRBJ2-3; 12 nucleotides agree with TRBD2. The germline V gene has CDR1 DFQATT and CDR2 SNEGSKA (reference sequence). With 2 bases clipped from V and 3 bases from J, the junction kept 6 bases outside the gene matches. The CDR3 sequence is 16 residues long. CDR3 protein: CSARKLAGGHTDTQYF. The CDR3 nucleotides read TGCAGTGCTAGAAAGCTAGCGGGGGGGCATACAGATACGCAGTATTTT.

V usage is TRBV10-3 and J usage is TRBJ2-5; TRBD2 agrees at 10 bases. Germline V lookup: CDR1 ENHRY, CDR2 SYGVKD. The CDR3 is 15 amino acids. Trimming removed 3 bases from V and 5 bases from J; junction bases left unmatched: 6. CDR3: CAISDTAGGLETQYF. The DNA of the CDR3 is TGTGCCATCAGTGACACAGCGGGGGGGCTGGAGACCCAGTACTTC.

This chain connects TRBV13 to TRBJ2-7; the D is unclear. The CDR3 has 12 amino acids. The ends were cut back, 2 bases at V and 6 bases at J, with 8 bases in the middle. Germline loops: CDR1 PRHDT, CDR2 FYEKMQ (reference sequence). As DNA, the CDR3 is TGTGCCAGCAGCTTAAGGGCTGGCGAGCAGTACTTC. It translates to CASSLRAGEQYF.

There are many counts of this clonotype. This sequence joins TRBV5-5 and TRBJ2-2; 7 bases fit TRBD1. Germline CDR1 reads SGHKS; CDR2 reads YYEKEE (reference sequence). CDR3 length: 16 amino acids. Unmatched junction bases numbered 5, after V lost 2 bases and J lost 1 base. The CDR3 DNA follows: TGTGCCAGCAGCTTCGAGGGACAGATGAACACCGGGGAGCTGTTTTTT. It translates to CASSFEGQMNTGELFF.

This clonotype was picked up a small number of times. The chain couples TRBV6-2 or TRBV6-3 to TRBJ2-1; D could derive from TRBD1 or TRBD2 (5 bases each). Germline values: CDR1 MNHEY, CDR2 SVGEGT. The CDR3 has 16 residues. V gave up 2 bases and J gave up 3 bases, with 14 bases separating them. Here the CDR3 DNA reads TGTGCCAGCAGTTACAAGGGACGACTCATCTACAATGAGCAGTTCTTC. Residues: CASSYKGRLIYNEQFF.

This rearrangement joins TRBV20-1 to TRBJ2-3; 10 positions agree with TRBD2. CDR3 length equals 17 residues. With 0 bases clipped from V and 0 bases from J, the junction kept 6 bases outside the gene matches. Germline V gene lookup returns CDR1 DFQATT and CDR2 SNEGSKA (reference sequence). Here the CDR3 DNA reads TGCAGTGCTAGAGATCCGGCTAGCGGGGGTAGCACAGATACGCAGTATTTT. Residues: CSARDPASGGSTDTQYF.

In the case of this clonotype: A much larger clone differs from this one at a single base, so this may be a read error. This chain links TRBV7-9 with TRBJ1-6; D gene unclear. Germline V gene sequence: CDR1 SEHNR, CDR2 FQNEAQ (reference sequence). The CDR3 totals 14 residues. The V end lost 4 bases, the J end lost 8 bases, and 12 bases lay between the germline ends. CDR3 coding DNA: TGTGCCAGCAGCTCCCAGACTCAAGATTCACCCCTCCACTTT. This sequence encodes CASSSQTQDSPLHF.

This clonotype was seen ten or more times. This chain joins TRBV6-2 or TRBV6-3 and TRBJ2-7, with 7 bases fitting TRBD1. J gave up 1 base and V 6 bases, and 6 bases lay outside the gene matches. Germline V lookup: CDR1 MNHEY, CDR2 SVGEGT. CDR3 length: 14 residues. The CDR3 here is CASRNSGQSYEQYF. The CDR3 region has the DNA TGTGCCAGCAGAAACTCGGGACAGTCCTACGAGCAGTACTTC.

This clonotype was observed a handful of times. This sequence joins TRBV6-2 or TRBV6-3 and TRBJ1-1; unclear D gene. With 6 bases removed from V and 1 base from J, the gap between germline ends came to 18 bases. CDR1 is MNHEY, CDR2 SVGEGT, per germline. CDR3 length: 16 residues. The CDR3 nucleotides are TGTGCCAGCAGCCCCTCTTTGGCAGTAAGGAACACTGAAGCTTTCTTT. Amino acids: CASSPSLAVRNTEAFF.

The V gene is TRBV6-1, the J gene TRBJ2-7, with 11 bases fitting TRBD2. The V and J ends lost 1 base and 3 bases, in that order; junction bases with no gene match: 5. The CDR3 totals 16 residues. Germline lookup yields CDR1 MNHNS and CDR2 SASEGT. CDR3 DNA sequence: TGTGCCAGCAGTGAAGAACTAGCGGGGGTATTCTACGAGCAGTACTTC. Protein: CASSEELAGVFYEQYF.